Presented here are 21 T cell receptor beta chains from one specimen sequenced in a study of shared clonotypes between healthy human individuals. This table comes from immunoSEQ multiplex PCR, and its TCRdb copy is limited to in-frame clones, with some not included. The table shows some 2,100,000 clones, with 90% to 96% occurring only once. The sequenced sample was naive CD4+ T cells sorted from blood. Subset defined: CD45RA+ positively selected. The receptors shown here come from a man younger than 30 in good health.

As concerns this clone: Additional DNA sequences in this sample encode the identical CDR3. The chain recombines TRBV5-4 with TRBJ1-2; D gene uncertain. The CDR3 is made up of 13 amino acids. Germline V gene sequence: CDR1 SGHNT, CDR2 YYREEE (reference sequence). Trimming shortened V by 0 bases and J by 4 bases, and 7 bases separated the two germline ends. The CDR3 nucleotides read TGTGCCAGCAGCTTGGATTCGGTCTATGGCTACACCTTC. It yields the protein CASSLDSVYGYTF. Supplemented by reference TRBV5-4 and TRBJ1-2, the full variable domain reads ETGVTQSPTHLIKTRGQQVTLRCSSQSGHNTVSWYQQALGQGPQFIFQYYREEENGRGNFPPRFSGLQFPNYSSELNVNALELDDSALYLCASSLDSVYGYTFGSGTRLTVV.

CDR3 DNA sequence: TGTGCCAGCAGTTTAGGCCACCTCGGGAACACTGAAGCTTTCTTT. Translated: CASSLGHLGNTEAFF. The rearrangement uses TRBV27 and TRBJ1-1; unclear D gene. In germline, CDR1 is MNHEY, CDR2 SMNVEV (reference sequence). This CDR3 comprises 15 residues. V was clipped by 2 bases and J by 1 base, with 11 bases between them.

The chain joins TRBV7-2 to TRBJ2-3; 10 bases fit TRBD2. Trimming cost V 1 base and J 0 bases; bases outside gene matches: 10. Per the germline V gene, CDR1 is SGHTA and CDR2 is FQGNSA. The length of the CDR3 is 19 residues. CDR3 sequence reads: CASSLVLLGLASSTDTQYF. As DNA, the CDR3 is TGTGCCAGCAGCTTAGTTCTCCTGGGACTAGCGAGCAGCACAGATACGCAGTATTTT.

Written as DNA, the CDR3 is TGTGCCAGCAGCTCTAGGGGACAGGGGTACAATGAGCAGTTCTTC. Protein product: CASSSRGQGYNEQFF. The chain is built from TRBV11-2 and TRBJ2-1; 10 nucleotides agree with TRBD1. The CDR3 consists of 15 residues. Losses at the gene ends were 4 bases for V and 4 bases for J; bases not matched to a gene: 4. Germline V gene data show CDR1 as SGHAT and CDR2 as FQNNGV. The entire variable domain, with the rest obtained from reference TRBV11-2 and TRBJ2-1, is as follows: EAGVAQSPRYKIIEKRQSVAFWCNPISGHATLYWYQQILGQGPKLLIQFQNNGVVDDSQLPKDRFSAERLKGVDSTLKIQPAKLEDSAVYLCASSSRGQGYNEQFFGPGTRLTVL.

V usage is TRBV29-1 and J usage is TRBJ1-1; 7 nucleotides match TRBD1. Looked up from germline, CDR1 is SQVTM and CDR2 is ANQGSEA. This CDR3 has 13 amino acids. With V trimmed by 7 bases and J by 4 bases, 9 bases remained unmatched. The CDR3 spells CSARDSLGTEAFF. CDR3 DNA sequence: TGCAGCGCCCGGGACAGCTTAGGCACTGAAGCTTTCTTT.

The V call is TRBV29-1, the J call TRBJ2-5; a weak D match, TRBD2 (7 bases). CDR3 size: 16 residues. CDR1 is SQVTM and CDR2 is ANQGSEA in the germline V gene. V was pared by 6 bases and J by 2 bases, with 22 bases between. CDR3 loop: CSVANTVGRGQETQYF. As DNA, the CDR3 is TGCAGCGTCGCAAATACAGTAGGGAGGGGGCAAGAGACCCAGTACTTC.

The J gene is TRBJ2-7, the V gene TRBV6-6, with 8 bases aligning to TRBD2. The germline V gene has CDR1 MNHNY and CDR2 SVGAGI (reference sequence). Trimming removed 0 bases from V and 2 bases from J; junction bases left unmatched: 3. CDR3 size: 15 residues. Here the CDR3 reads CASSYSTGGPYEQYF. CDR3 in DNA: TGTGCCAGCAGTTACTCGACGGGAGGGCCCTACGAGCAGTACTTC.

Of note for this clone: One end of the junction fails to match germline, which may point to a read error. V is TRBV7-7 and J is TRBJ2-7, with D possibly TRBD2 on 7 matching bases. Germline-derived CDR1 and CDR2 are SSHAT and FNYEAQ (reference sequence). The CDR3 spans 14 residues. CDR3 protein: CASSRGGTSYEQYF. The CDR3, as DNA: TGTGCTAGCAGTAGGGGGGGTACTTCCTACGAGCAGTACTTC.

V gene TRBV27 combines with J gene TRBJ1-5; no clear D gene. Trimming cost V 5 bases and J 0 bases, with 17 bases left between them. The CDR3 is made up of 17 amino acids. Germline assignment: CDR1 MNHEY and CDR2 SMNVEV (reference sequence). The CDR3 nucleotides read TGTGCCAGCAGTCGTACCCGGGCACCGGATAGCAATCAGCCCCAGCATTTT. Protein product: CASSRTRAPDSNQPQHF.

The chain uses TRBV4-1 and TRBJ2-5; 8 positions agree with TRBD1. The CDR3 is 15 residues long. V gave up 3 bases and J gave up 4 bases; unmatched junction bases: 7. Germline V gives CDR1 MGHRA, CDR2 YSYEKL. CDR3 amino acids: CASSQGQVKGETQYF. CDR3 bases: TGCGCCAGCAGCCAGGGACAGGTTAAGGGAGAGACCCAGTACTTC.

On this clone itself: Other DNA sequences from this sample encode an identical CDR3 as well. V and J are TRBV5-4 and TRBJ2-2, with no clear D. This CDR3 has 13 amino acids. The V gene lost 4 bases and the J gene lost 2 bases, with 6 bases spanning the gap. The germline V gene has CDR1 SGHNT and CDR2 YYREEE (reference sequence). For the CDR3, the DNA is TGTGCCAGCAGCCTCCCTAACACCGGGGAGCTGTTTTTT. Translated, it gives CASSLPNTGELFF.

The chain couples TRBV2 to TRBJ1-2, with TRBD1 matching 9 bases. The length of the CDR3 is 13 residues. J was trimmed by 9 bases and V by 4 bases; bases with no gene match: 6. Germline V lookup: CDR1 SNHLY, CDR2 FYNNEI. This CDR3 reads CASSGLGQGSYTF. The CDR3 DNA reads as TGTGCCAGCAGTGGATTAGGACAGGGGAGCTACACCTTC.

J is TRBJ2-6 and V is TRBV13; no clear D gene. The germline gives CDR1 PRHDT, CDR2 FYEKMQ (reference sequence). Trimming removed 10 bases from V and 0 bases from J, with 16 bases in between. This CDR3 contains 16 residues. Here the CDR3 reads CATDRFSFSGANVLTF. CDR3 DNA sequence: TGTGCCACGGACCGATTCAGTTTCTCTGGGGCCAACGTCCTGACTTTC.

A word on this clone: This CDR3 is also generated by other DNA sequences in the sample. J is TRBJ2-5 and V is TRBV2; 10 bases agree with TRBD1. The CDR3 length is 13 residues. Germline CDR1 SNHLY, CDR2 FYNNEI. Trimming cost V 9 bases and J 4 bases; bases outside gene matches: 5. The CDR3 coding sequence is TGTGCCAGTGGTCGGGACAGGGGAGAGACCCAGTACTTC. Translated: CASGRDRGETQYF.

The rearrangement joins TRBV18 to TRBJ1-2; D is undetermined. Looked up from germline, CDR1 is KGHSH and CDR2 is LQKENI. The CDR3 totals 19 residues. Trimming pared 6 bases from V and 5 bases from J, leaving 31 bases between. In nucleotides, the CDR3 is TGTGCCAGCTCGGTAGCCCGCTTAAGGCTAGGACCAGACCAATATGGCTACACCTTC. It specifies CASSVARLRLGPDQYGYTF.

The rearrangement uses TRBV5-1 and TRBJ2-2, with D perhaps matching TRBD1 or TRBD2 (5 bases each). Germline CDR1 SGHRS, CDR2 YFSETQ. Trimming stripped 5 bases from V and 5 bases from J, with 16 bases between. This CDR3 region has 15 residues. The CDR3 DNA is TGCGCCAGCAGTCAACTACGGGACCAAACCGGGGAGCTGTTTTTT. It specifies CASSQLRDQTGELFF.

This chain joins TRBV5-6 and TRBJ1-5; TRBD1 matches 8 bases. The CDR3 runs 15 residues. V gave up 4 bases and J gave up 3 bases; unmatched junction bases: 6. Germline lookup yields CDR1 SGHDT and CDR2 YYEEEE. DNA for the CDR3: TGTGCCAGCAGCATATCGGACAGGGACAATCAGCCCCAGCATTTT. Translating it yields CASSISDRDNQPQHF.

To note about this clone: The same CDR3 is also encoded by other DNA sequences in this sample. The rearrangement joins TRBV5-4 to TRBJ2-7; the D gene is possibly TRBD1 (7 bases). This CDR3 region has 13 residues. Germline CDR1 reads SGHNT; CDR2 reads YYREEE (reference sequence). The ends were cut back, 3 bases at V and 5 bases at J, with 12 bases in the middle. In nucleotides, the CDR3 is TGTGCCAGCAGCTACAGGGGAGGCGACGAGCAGTACTTC. Its translation is CASSYRGGDEQYF. Full variable domain (missing parts from reference TRBV5-4 and TRBJ2-7): ETGVTQSPTHLIKTRGQQVTLRCSSQSGHNTVSWYQQALGQGPQFIFQYYREEENGRGNFPPRFSGLQFPNYSSELNVNALELDDSALYLCASSYRGGDEQYFGPGTRLTVT.

The chain is built from TRBV19 and TRBJ1-5; D is unclear. CDR1 and CDR2 (germline): LNHDA, SQIVND (reference sequence). Trimming pared 7 bases from V and 9 bases from J, leaving 19 bases between. This CDR3 spans 14 amino acids. The CDR3 here is CASTLGPKLRPQHF. CDR3 nucleotides: TGTGCCAGTACCCTAGGGCCCAAACTTCGGCCCCAGCATTTT. The complete variable domain, with remaining parts taken from reference TRBV19 and TRBJ1-5, reads DGGITQSPKYLFRKEGQNVTLSCEQNLNHDAMYWYRQDPGQGLRLIYYSQIVNDFQKGDIAEGYSVSREKKESFPLTVTSAQKNPTAFYLCASTLGPKLRPQHFGDGTRLSIL.

This clone was counted a single time. This chain links TRBV7-8 with TRBJ1-1; TRBD1 might be the D (5 bases). The CDR3 has 13 residues. Trimming removed 6 bases from V and 5 bases from J, with 13 bases in between. Germline CDR1 reads SGHVS; CDR2 reads FQNEAQ. CDR3 nucleotide sequence: TGTGCCAGCAGTTCAACCGGGACTACTGAAGCTTTCTTT. Its translation is CASSSTGTTEAFF.

The rearrangement links TRBV6-5 to TRBJ2-4; D is perhaps TRBD1 (6 bases). This CDR3 contains 15 residues. The V gene lost 6 bases and the J gene lost 0 bases, with 12 bases spanning the gap. Germline V gives CDR1 MNHEY, CDR2 SVGAGI. CDR3: CASRDAGVAKNIQYF. For the CDR3, the DNA is TGTGCCAGCAGGGACGCAGGGGTAGCCAAAAACATTCAGTACTTC.